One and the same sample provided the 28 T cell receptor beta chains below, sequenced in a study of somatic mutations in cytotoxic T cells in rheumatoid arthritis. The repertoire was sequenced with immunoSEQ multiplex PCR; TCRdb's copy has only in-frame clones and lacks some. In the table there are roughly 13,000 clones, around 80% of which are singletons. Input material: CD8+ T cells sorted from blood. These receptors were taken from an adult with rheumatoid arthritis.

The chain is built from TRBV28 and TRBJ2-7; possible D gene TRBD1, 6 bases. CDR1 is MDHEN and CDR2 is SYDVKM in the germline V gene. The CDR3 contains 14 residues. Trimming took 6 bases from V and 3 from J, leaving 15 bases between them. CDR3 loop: CASSPRTVFYEQYF. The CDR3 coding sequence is TGTGCCAGCAGCCCCCGGACAGTGTTCTACGAGCAGTACTTC. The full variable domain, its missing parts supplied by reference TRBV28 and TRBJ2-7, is DVKVTQSSRYLVKRTGEKVFLECVQDMDHENMFWYRQDPGLGLRLIYFSYDVKMKEKGDIPEGYSVSREKKERFSLILESASTNQTSMYLCASSPRTVFYEQYFGPGTRLTVT.

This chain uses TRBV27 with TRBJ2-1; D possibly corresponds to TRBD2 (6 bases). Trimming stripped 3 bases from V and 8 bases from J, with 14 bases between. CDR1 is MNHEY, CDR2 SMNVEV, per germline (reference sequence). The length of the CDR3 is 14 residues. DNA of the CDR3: TGTGCCAGCAGTTTGGGCGCGGGGTACGATGAGCAGTTCTTC. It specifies CASSLGAGYDEQFF.

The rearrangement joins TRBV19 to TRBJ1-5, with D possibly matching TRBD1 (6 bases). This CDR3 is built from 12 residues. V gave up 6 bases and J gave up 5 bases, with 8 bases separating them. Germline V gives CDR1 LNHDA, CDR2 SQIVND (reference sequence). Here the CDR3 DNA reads TGTGCCAGTAGGGGGGGGCATCAGCCCCAGCATTTT. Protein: CASRGGHQPQHF.

CDR3 amino acids: CAISVSGTADEQFF. In nucleotides, the CDR3 is TGTGCCATCAGTGTTAGCGGGACGGCGGATGAGCAGTTCTTC. This chain uses TRBV10-3 with TRBJ2-1, with 8 nucleotides matching TRBD2. The CDR3 contains 14 residues. Germline V gene sequence: CDR1 ENHRY, CDR2 SYGVKD. Trimming took 4 bases from V and 8 from J; bases not matched to a gene: 7.

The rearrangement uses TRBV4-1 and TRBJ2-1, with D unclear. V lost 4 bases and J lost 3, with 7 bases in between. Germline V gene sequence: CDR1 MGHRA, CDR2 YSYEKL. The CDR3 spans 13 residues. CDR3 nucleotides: TGCGCCAGCAGCCTCGACTTCTACAATGAGCAGTTCTTC. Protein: CASSLDFYNEQFF.

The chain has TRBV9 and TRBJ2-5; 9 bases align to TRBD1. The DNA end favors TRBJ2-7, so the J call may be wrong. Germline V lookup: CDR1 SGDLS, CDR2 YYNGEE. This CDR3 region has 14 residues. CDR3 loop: CASSGGDRVDEQYF. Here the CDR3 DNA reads TGTGCCAGCAGCGGAGGGGACAGGGTCGACGAGCAGTACTTC.

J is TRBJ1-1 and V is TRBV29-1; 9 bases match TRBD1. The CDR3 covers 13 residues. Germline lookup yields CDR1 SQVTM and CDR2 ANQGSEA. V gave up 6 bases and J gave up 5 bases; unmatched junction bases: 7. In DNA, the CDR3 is TGCAGCGTCGGACAGGGGCGGGGGACTGAAGCTTTCTTT. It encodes CSVGQGRGTEAFF.

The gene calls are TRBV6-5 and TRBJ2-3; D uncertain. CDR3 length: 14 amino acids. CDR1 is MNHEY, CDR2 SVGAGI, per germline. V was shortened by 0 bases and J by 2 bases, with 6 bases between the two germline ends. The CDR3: CASSYSIATDTQYF. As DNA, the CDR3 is TGTGCCAGCAGTTACTCGATAGCCACAGATACGCAGTATTTT.

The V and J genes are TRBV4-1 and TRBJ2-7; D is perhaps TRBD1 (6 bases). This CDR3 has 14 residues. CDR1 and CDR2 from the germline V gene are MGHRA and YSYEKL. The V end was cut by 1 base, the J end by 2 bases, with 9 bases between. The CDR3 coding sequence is TGCGCCAGCAGCCAAGGGTGGGGGCCCTACGAGCAGTACTTC. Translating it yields CASSQGWGPYEQYF.

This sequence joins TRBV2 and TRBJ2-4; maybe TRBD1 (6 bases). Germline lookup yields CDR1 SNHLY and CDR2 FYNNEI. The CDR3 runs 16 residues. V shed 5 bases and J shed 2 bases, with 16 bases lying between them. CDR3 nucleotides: TGTGCCAGCAGTCGAAAGGGGCAGGGGCCCAAAAACATTCAGTACTTC. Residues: CASSRKGQGPKNIQYF.

The CDR3 bases are TGCGCCAGCAGCCCCGAAGGGGGCTATGGCTACACCTTC. Its translation: CASSPEGGYGYTF. V is TRBV4-1 and J is TRBJ1-2, with D tentatively TRBD1 (6 bases). The CDR3 sequence is 13 residues long. Germline V gene lookup returns CDR1 MGHRA and CDR2 YSYEKL. V was trimmed by 4 bases and J by 4 bases, leaving 10 bases between them.

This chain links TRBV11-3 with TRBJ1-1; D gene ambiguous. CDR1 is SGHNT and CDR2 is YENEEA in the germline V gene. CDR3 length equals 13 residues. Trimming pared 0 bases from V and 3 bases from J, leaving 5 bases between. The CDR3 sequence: CASSLDSHTEAFF. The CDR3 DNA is TGTGCCAGCAGCTTAGATTCACACACTGAAGCTTTCTTT.

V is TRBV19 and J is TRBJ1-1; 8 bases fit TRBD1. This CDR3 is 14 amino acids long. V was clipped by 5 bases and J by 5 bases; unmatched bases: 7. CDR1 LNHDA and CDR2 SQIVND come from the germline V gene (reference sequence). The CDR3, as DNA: TGTGCCAGTAGTCTTGGCAGGGGGCAAACTGAAGCTTTCTTT. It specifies CASSLGRGQTEAFF.

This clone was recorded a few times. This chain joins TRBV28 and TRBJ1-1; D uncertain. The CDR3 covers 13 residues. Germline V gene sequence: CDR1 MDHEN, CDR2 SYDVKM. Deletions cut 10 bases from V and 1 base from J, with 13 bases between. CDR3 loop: CAIRVTENTEAFF. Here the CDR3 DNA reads TGTGCCATCAGAGTCACAGAGAACACTGAAGCTTTCTTT.

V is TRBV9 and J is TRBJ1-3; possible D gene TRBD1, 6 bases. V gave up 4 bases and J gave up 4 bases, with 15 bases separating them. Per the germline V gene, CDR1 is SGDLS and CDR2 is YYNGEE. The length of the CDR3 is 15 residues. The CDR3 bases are TGTGCCAGCAGCCCGCTGGGGGGGACAGGAAACACCATATATTTT. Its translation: CASSPLGGTGNTIYF. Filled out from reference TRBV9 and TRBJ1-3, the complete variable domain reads DSGVTQTPKHLITATGQRVTLRCSPRSGDLSVYWYQQSLDQGLQFLIQYYNGEERAKGNILERFSAQQFPDLHSELNLSSLELGDSALYFCASSPLGGTGNTIYFGEGSWLTVV.

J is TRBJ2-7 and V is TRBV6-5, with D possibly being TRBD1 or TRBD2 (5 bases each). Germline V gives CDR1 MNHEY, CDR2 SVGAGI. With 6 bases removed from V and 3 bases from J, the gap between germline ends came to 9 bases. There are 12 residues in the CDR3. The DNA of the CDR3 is TGTGCCAGCAGCAATGGGGGCTACGAGCAGTACTTC. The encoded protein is CASSNGGYEQYF.

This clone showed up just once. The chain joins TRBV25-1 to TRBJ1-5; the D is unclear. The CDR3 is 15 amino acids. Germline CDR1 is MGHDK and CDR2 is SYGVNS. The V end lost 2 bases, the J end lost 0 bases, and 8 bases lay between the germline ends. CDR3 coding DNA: TGTGCCAGCAGTGAACGGGGTTATAGCAATCAGCCCCAGCATTTT. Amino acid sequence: CASSERGYSNQPQHF.

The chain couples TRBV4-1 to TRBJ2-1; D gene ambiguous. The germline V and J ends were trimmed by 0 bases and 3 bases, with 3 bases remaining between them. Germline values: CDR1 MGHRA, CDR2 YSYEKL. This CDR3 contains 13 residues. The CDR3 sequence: CASSQDYYNEQFF. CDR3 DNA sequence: TGCGCCAGCAGCCAAGATTACTACAATGAGCAGTTCTTC.

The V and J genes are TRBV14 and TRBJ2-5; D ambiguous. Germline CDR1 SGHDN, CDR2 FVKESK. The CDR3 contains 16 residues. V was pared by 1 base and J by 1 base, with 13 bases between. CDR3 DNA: TGTGCCAGCAGCCAAGCATGGGCTGGGCCCCAAGAGACCCAGTACTTC. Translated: CASSQAWAGPQETQYF.

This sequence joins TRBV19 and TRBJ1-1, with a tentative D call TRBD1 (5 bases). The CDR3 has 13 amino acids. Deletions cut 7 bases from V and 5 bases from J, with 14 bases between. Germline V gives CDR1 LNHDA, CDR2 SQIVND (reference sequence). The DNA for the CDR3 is TGTGCCAGTAATACACGTAAGGGGACTGAAGCTTTCTTT. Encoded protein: CASNTRKGTEAFF.

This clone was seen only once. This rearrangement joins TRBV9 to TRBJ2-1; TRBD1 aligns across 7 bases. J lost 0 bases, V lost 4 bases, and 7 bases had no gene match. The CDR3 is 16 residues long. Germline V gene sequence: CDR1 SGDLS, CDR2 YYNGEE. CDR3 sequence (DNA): TGTGCCAGCAGCCCGGCCGGGACAGCCTCCTACAATGAGCAGTTCTTC. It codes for CASSPAGTASYNEQFF.

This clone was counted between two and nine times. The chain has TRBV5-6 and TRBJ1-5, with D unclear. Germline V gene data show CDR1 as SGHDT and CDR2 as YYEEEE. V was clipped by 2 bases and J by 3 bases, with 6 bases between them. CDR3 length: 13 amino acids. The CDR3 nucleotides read TGTGCCAGCAGCTTAAGCATCAATCAGCCCCAGCATTTT. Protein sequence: CASSLSINQPQHF.

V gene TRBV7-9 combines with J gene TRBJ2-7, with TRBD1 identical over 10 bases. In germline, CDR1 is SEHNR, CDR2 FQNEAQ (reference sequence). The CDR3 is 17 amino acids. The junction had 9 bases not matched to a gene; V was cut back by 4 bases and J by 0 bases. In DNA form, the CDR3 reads TGTGCCAGCAGCTCTCCTGCGGGACAGGGGACCTCCTACGAGCAGTACTTC. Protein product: CASSSPAGQGTSYEQYF.

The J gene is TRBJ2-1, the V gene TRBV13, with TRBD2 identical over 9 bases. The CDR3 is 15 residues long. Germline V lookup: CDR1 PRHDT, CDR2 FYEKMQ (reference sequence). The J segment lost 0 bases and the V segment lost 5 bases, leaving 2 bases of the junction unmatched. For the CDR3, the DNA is TGTGCCAGCAGCCTAGCGGGGAGCTCCTACAATGAGCAGTTCTTC. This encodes CASSLAGSSYNEQFF.

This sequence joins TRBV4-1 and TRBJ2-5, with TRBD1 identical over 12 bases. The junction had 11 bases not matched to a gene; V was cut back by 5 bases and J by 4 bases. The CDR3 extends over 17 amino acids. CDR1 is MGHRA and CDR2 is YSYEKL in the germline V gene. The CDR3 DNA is TGCGCCAGCAGCGGACCTCGCGGGACAGGGGGCGGAGAGACCCAGTACTTC. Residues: CASSGPRGTGGGETQYF.

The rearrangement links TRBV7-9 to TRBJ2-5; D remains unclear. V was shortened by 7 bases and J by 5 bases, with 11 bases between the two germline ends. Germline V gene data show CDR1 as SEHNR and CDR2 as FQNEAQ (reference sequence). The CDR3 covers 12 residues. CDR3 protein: CASMRPWETQYF. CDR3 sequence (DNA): TGTGCCAGCATGCGCCCCTGGGAGACCCAGTACTTC. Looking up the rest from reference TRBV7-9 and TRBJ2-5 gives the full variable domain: DTGVSQNPRHKITKRGQNVTFRCDPISEHNRLYWYRQTLGQGPEFLTYFQNEAQLEKSRLLSDRFSAERPKGSFSTLEIQRTEQGDSAMYLCASMRPWETQYFGPGTRLLVL.

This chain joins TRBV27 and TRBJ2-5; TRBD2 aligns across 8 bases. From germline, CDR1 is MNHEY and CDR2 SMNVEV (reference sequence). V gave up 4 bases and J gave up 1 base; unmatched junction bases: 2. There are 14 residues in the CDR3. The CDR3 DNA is TGTGCCAGCAGTTCCGGACTAGCCCAAGAGACCCAGTACTTC. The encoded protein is CASSSGLAQETQYF.

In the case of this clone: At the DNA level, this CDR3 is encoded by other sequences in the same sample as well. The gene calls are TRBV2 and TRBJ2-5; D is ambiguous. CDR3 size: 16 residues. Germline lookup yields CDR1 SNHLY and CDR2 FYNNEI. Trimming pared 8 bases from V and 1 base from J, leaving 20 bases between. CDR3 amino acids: CASPRDSGSTQETQYF. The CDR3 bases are TGTGCCAGCCCTCGAGACTCCGGATCGACCCAAGAGACCCAGTACTTC. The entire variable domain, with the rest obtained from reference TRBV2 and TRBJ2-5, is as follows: EPEVTQTPSHQVTQMGQEVILRCVPISNHLYFYWYRQILGQKVEFLVSFYNNEISEKSEIFDDQFSVERPDGSNFTLKIRSTKLEDSAMYFCASPRDSGSTQETQYFGPGTRLLVL.